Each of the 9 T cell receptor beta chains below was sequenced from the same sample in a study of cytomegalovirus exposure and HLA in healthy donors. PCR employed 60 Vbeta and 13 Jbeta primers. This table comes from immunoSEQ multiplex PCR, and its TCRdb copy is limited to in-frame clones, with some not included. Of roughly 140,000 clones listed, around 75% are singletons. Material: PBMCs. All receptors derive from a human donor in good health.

CDR3 loop: CASKRLVINTDTQYF. The CDR3 DNA reads TGTGCCAGCAAAAGACTTGTGATAAACACAGATACGCAGTATTTT. This sequence joins TRBV2 and TRBJ2-3; D is unclear. The CDR3 covers 15 residues. Germline V gene sequence: CDR1 SNHLY, CDR2 FYNNEI. The V end was cut by 7 bases, the J end by 2 bases, with 16 bases between. Drawing the rest from reference TRBV2 and TRBJ2-3, the complete variable domain is EPEVTQTPSHQVTQMGQEVILRCVPISNHLYFYWYRQILGQKVEFLVSFYNNEISEKSEIFDDQFSVERPDGSNFTLKIRSTKLEDSAMYFCASKRLVINTDTQYFGPGTRLTVL.

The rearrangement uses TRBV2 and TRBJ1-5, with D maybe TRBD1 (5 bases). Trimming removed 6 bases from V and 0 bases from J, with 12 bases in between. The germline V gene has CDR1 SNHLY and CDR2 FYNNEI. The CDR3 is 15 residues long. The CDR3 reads CASRERQISNQPQHF. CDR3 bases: TGTGCCAGCAGAGAAAGACAGATTAGCAATCAGCCCCAGCATTTT. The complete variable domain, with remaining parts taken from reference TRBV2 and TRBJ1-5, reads EPEVTQTPSHQVTQMGQEVILRCVPISNHLYFYWYRQILGQKVEFLVSFYNNEISEKSEIFDDQFSVERPDGSNFTLKIRSTKLEDSAMYFCASRERQISNQPQHFGDGTRLSIL.

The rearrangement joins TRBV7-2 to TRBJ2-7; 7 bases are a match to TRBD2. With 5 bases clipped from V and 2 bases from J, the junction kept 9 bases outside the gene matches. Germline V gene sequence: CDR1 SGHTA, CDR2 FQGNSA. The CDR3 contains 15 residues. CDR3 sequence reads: CASSALTSTPYEQYF. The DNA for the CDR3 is TGTGCCAGCAGCGCACTGACTAGCACCCCCTACGAGCAGTACTTC.

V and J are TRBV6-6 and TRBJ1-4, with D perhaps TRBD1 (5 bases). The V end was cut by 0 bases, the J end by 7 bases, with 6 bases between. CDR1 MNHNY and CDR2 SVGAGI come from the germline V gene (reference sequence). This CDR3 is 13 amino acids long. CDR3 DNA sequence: TGTGCCAGCAGTTACTCAGGGGCTGAAAAACTGTTTTTT. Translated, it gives CASSYSGAEKLFF.

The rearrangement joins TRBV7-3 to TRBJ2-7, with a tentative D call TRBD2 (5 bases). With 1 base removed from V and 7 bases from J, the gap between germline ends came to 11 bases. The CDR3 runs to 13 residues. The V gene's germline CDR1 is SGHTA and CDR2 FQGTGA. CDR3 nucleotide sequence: TGTGCCAGCAGCTTAAGAGCGGCCGGGGAGCAGTACTTC. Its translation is CASSLRAAGEQYF.

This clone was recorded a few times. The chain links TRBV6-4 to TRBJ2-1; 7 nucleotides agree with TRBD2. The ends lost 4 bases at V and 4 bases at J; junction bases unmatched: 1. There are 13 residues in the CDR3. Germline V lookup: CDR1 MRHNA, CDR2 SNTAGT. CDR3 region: CASSGSGYNEQFF. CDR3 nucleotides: TGTGCCAGCAGTGGTAGCGGGTACAATGAGCAGTTCTTC.

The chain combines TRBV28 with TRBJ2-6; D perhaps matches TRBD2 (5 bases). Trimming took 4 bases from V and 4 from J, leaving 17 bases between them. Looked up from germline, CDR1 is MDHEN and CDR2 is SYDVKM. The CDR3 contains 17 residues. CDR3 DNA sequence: TGTGCCAGCAGTTCTGGACTCGTCTCGTTCGGGGCCAACGTCCTGACTTTC. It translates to CASSSGLVSFGANVLTF.

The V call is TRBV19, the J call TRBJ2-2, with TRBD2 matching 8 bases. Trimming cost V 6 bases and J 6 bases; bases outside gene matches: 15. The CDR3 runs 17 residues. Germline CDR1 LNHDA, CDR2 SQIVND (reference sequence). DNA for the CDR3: TGTGCCAGTAGGGTCTCAACGGGACTAGGCACGGCCGGGGAGCTGTTTTTT. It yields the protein CASRVSTGLGTAGELFF.

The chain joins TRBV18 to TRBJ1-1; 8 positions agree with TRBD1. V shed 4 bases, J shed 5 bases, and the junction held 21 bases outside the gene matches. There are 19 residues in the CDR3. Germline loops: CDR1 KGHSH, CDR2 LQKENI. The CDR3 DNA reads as TGTGCCAGCTCACTACTAACTACAGGGGGAAAGAAGGGGGGTACTGAAGCTTTCTTT. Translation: CASSLLTTGGKKGGTEAFF.